These T cell receptor beta chains were read from a single sample in a study of cytomegalovirus exposure and HLA in healthy donors. Data came from immunoSEQ multiplex PCR; TCRdb stores just in-frame clones and leaves some out. The data contain some 130,000 clones, around 77% of them seen just once; the ten biggest clones take up roughly 2%. Sequencing input: PBMCs. The receptors were gathered from a man aged 25-40 years in good health and CMV-seronegative. Each CDR3 is given with its conserved first and last residue. A D gene is named only where the DNA matches it firmly. Size is omitted from some rows. Given values are once, few, many or a class for expanded clones.

J gene | D gene | clone size | V gene | CDR3 DNA | CDR3 protein
TRBJ2-7 | - | - | TRBV9 | TGTGCCAGCAGCGTAGATCTAGCCCGGGAGCAGTACTTC | CASSVDLAREQYF
TRBJ2-1 | TRBD2 | - | TRBV7-3 | TGTGCCAGCAGCTTAGCGGGAGGGAGGTACAATGAGCAGTTCTTC | CASSLAGGRYNEQFF
TRBJ2-2 | - | - | TRBV4-1 | TGCGCCAGCAGGGTAGGACTCTCGAACACCGGGGAGCTGTTTTTT | CASRVGLSNTGELFF
TRBJ2-7 | - | - | TRBV11-3 | TGTGCCAGCAGCCGCACTCGCGGCGAGCAGTACTTC | CASSRTRGEQYF
TRBJ2-3 | - | - | TRBV5-1 | TGCGCCAGCAGCTTGTTGGGGGGATCTACCACAGATACGCAGTATTTT | CASSLLGGSTTDTQYF
TRBJ1-4 | TRBD1 | - | TRBV18 | TGTGCCAGCTCATCCGTCCGGGACAGGGGGGAAAAACTGTTTTTT | CASSSVRDRGEKLFF
TRBJ2-2 | - | few | TRBV6-1 | TGTGCCAGCAGTGCTGGCGGGACCACCGGGGAGCTGTTTTTT | CASSAGGTTGELFF
TRBJ2-1 | TRBD2 | - | TRBV4-2 | TGTGCCAGCAGCCAAGATCGGCTAGCGGACAATGAGCAGTTCTTC | CASSQDRLADNEQFF
TRBJ1-5 | TRBD1 | - | TRBV5-5 | TGTGCCAGCAGCTTGGAAGCAGGGGGAGGCAATCAGCCCCAGCATTTT | CASSLEAGGGNQPQHF
TRBJ2-1 | TRBD2 | - | TRBV11-2 | TGTGCCAGCAGCTTAATGACTAGCGGGATAAGGAACTCCTACAATGAGCAGTTCTTC | CASSLMTSGIRNSYNEQFF
TRBJ2-1 | TRBD1 | - | TRBV29-1 | TGCAGCCTCCGAGGCTTGGGGACAGGGGGCAATGAGCAGTTCTTC | CSLRGLGTGGNEQFF
TRBJ2-1 | - | few | TRBV9 | TGTGCCAGCAGCCGCCAGGGGGACTCCAATGAGCAGTTCTTC | CASSRQGDSNEQFF
TRBJ2-3 | TRBD2 | - | TRBV14 | TGTGCCAGCAGCCACTCAACTAGCGGGAGGGCCTTAGATACGCAGTATTTT | CASSHSTSGRALDTQYF
TRBJ1-2 | TRBD1 | - | TRBV28 | TGTGCCAGCGTCGGACAGGTAGACTATGGCTACACCTTC | CASVGQVDYGYTF
TRBJ2-1 | TRBD2 | - | TRBV19 | TGTGCCAGTAGCCATGGGGGGGGTGGGAATGAGCAGTTCTTC | CASSHGGGGNEQFF
TRBJ1-2 | TRBD1 | - | TRBV5-4 | TGTGCCAGCAGTCGGGGACAGGGACGGGGCTACACCTTC | CASSRGQGRGYTF
TRBJ2-1 | TRBD2 | - | TRBV9 | TGTGCCAGCAGCCCCCGACTAGCGGTTAGCTCCTACAATGAGCAGTTCTTC | CASSPRLAVSSYNEQFF
TRBJ2-7 | TRBD2 | few | TRBV4-1 | TGCGCCAGCAGCCAATCCGGACTAGCGGGCTCCTTAGGCGAGCAGTACTTC | CASSQSGLAGSLGEQYF
TRBJ2-2 | TRBD1 | - | TRBV5-5 | TGTGCCAGCAGCTTGGCTATGACAGGGGCGAGCGGGGAGCTGTTTTTT | CASSLAMTGASGELFF
TRBJ2-1 | - | few | TRBV2 | TGTGCCAGCAGACAAGACCTGGAGACAGGAACTCAAAATGAGCAGTTCTTC | CASRQDLETGTQNEQFF
TRBJ2-7 | TRBD1 | - | TRBV27 | TGTGCCAGCCGAATCTCCGGGACAGGGACCTACGAGCAGTACTTC | CASRISGTGTYEQYF
TRBJ1-1 | TRBD1 | once | TRBV6-1 | TGTGCCAGCAGGAAAGGGACAGGACCTGAAGCTTTCTTT | CASRKGTGPEAFF
TRBJ1-5 | - | - | TRBV6-5 | TGTGCCAGCAGTGACTCCGGGACACCGCTCGGGCCCCAGCATTTT | CASSDSGTPLGPQHF
TRBJ2-7 | - | once | TRBV28 | TGTGCCAGCAGTTCCCCATCCGGGACTGGAACCTACGAGCAGTACTTC | CASSSPSGTGTYEQYF
TRBJ2-7 | - | once | TRBV15 | TGTGCCACCAGCGGCCGGGACAACTTTTTCTACGAGCAGTACTTC | CATSGRDNFFYEQYF
TRBJ1-1 | - | - | TRBV4-1 | TGCGCCAGCAGCCGCACAGAGAACACTGAAGCTTTCTTT | CASSRTENTEAFF
TRBJ1-1 | - | - | TRBV2 | TGTGCCAGCAGCCCCGGGGGATGGGGGAACACAAACACTGAAGCTTTCTTT | CASSPGGWGNTNTEAFF
TRBJ1-1 | - | - | TRBV27 | TGTGCCAGCCACGGGGTTGGCGCATGGACTGAAGCTTTCTTT | CASHGVGAWTEAFF
TRBJ2-5 | TRBD2 | - | TRBV9 | TGTGCCAGCAGCGGGGGACTAGCCGAGGTCGAGACCCAGTACTTC | CASSGGLAEVETQYF
TRBJ1-5 | TRBD1 | - | TRBV28 | TGTGCCAGCCGCAAAACAGGGGTGGTTCAGCCCCAGCATTTT | CASRKTGVVQPQHF
TRBJ1-2 | - | - | TRBV2 | TGTGCCAGCACCTCTTCCGGGACACACTTTCTATATGGCTACACCTTC | CASTSSGTHFLYGYTF
TRBJ1-1 | - | few | TRBV25-1 | TGTGCCAGCAGTGCCCAGTTGAACACTGAAGCTTTCTTT | CASSAQLNTEAFF
TRBJ2-1 | - | - | TRBV6-1 | TGTGCCAGCAGTTTCCTAGCGAACTCCTACAATGAGCAGTTCTTC | CASSFLANSYNEQFF
TRBJ1-5 | TRBD1 | - | TRBV28 | TGTGCCAGCAGTTTCAGGGGGCTAGAAAATAGCAATCAGCCCCAGCATTTT | CASSFRGLENSNQPQHF
TRBJ2-5 | - | - | TRBV5-1 | TGCGCCAGCAGCTTGGTGGTGGGGCGTGTAGAGACCCAGTACTTC | CASSLVVGRVETQYF
TRBJ2-7 | - | - | TRBV2 | TGTGCCAGCAGGGACAGCTCCTACGAGCAGTACTTC | CASRDSSYEQYF
TRBJ1-6 | - | - | TRBV5-1 | TGCGCCAGCAGCTTGGAGGCAGGTTCATATAATTCACCCCTCCACTTT | CASSLEAGSYNSPLHF
TRBJ2-2 | TRBD2 | - | TRBV5-4 | TGTGCCAGCAGCTCCAGCGGGAGTATCGCCGGGGAGCTGTTTTTT | CASSSSGSIAGELFF
TRBJ2-7 | - | - | TRBV29-1 | TGCAGCGTTGAATTACAGCAGACCTACGAGCAGTACTTC | CSVELQQTYEQYF
TRBJ2-3 | TRBD2 | - | TRBV10-1 | TGCGCCAACGGGACTAGGCCGTTCTCAGATACGCAGTATTTT | CANGTRPFSDTQYF
TRBJ1-3 | - | - | TRBV6-1 | TGTGCCAGCATGCTTAGCTCTGGAAACACCATATATTTT | CASMLSSGNTIYF
TRBJ2-5 | - | - | TRBV7-9 | TGTGCCAGCAGCCCCTTTATTCGGGGAGAGACCCAGTACTTC | CASSPFIRGETQYF
TRBJ2-7 | - | - | TRBV5-8 | TGTGCCAGCAGCTTGGAAGGCGGTTCCTACGAGCAGTACTTC | CASSLEGGSYEQYF
TRBJ2-2 | - | - | TRBV11-3 | TGTGCCAGCAGCCCCCGGGTAACCGGGGAGCTGTTTTTT | CASSPRVTGELFF
TRBJ2-6 | - | - | TRBV19 | TGTGCCAGTAGTTTTTGGGCCTCTGGGGCCAACGTCCTGACTTTC | CASSFWASGANVLTF
TRBJ1-1 | TRBD1 | few | TRBV14 | TGTGCCAGCAGGTACTCCCCGACAGGGGGTACTGAAGCTTTCTTT | CASRYSPTGGTEAFF
TRBJ1-2 | TRBD1 | once | TRBV6-1 | TGTGCCAGCGAGGTACAGGGGTGGGTTAACTATGGCTACACCTTC | CASEVQGWVNYGYTF
TRBJ1-1 | TRBD1 | few | TRBV29-1 | TGCAGCGCAGAAGGGGACAGGGGGATCGTCGCTGAAGCTTTCTTT | CSAEGDRGIVAEAFF
TRBJ2-7 | TRBD1 | - | TRBV5-5 | TGTGCCAGCAGCTTCTCTGACAGGGCCTACGAGCAGTACTTC | CASSFSDRAYEQYF
TRBJ2-7 | TRBD2 | - | TRBV28 | TGTGCCAGCAGTCGACTAGCGGGCTACTACGAGCAGTACTTC | CASSRLAGYYEQYF
TRBJ1-4 | - | - | TRBV5-1 | TGCGCCAGCAGCTTGCAGGGTGATAATGAAAAACTGTTTTTT | CASSLQGDNEKLFF
TRBJ1-5 | - | - | TRBV5-8 | TGTGCCAGCAGCCACAGGGTTGATCAGCCCCAGCATTTT | CASSHRVDQPQHF
TRBJ2-7 | - | - | TRBV27 | TGTGCCAGCAGTCCCAGCGGAGGGAGCTCCTACGAGCAGTACTTC | CASSPSGGSSYEQYF
TRBJ2-2 | TRBD1 | once | TRBV29-1 | TGCAGCGTTCACACAGGGGCGAACACCGGGGAGCTGTTTTTT | CSVHTGANTGELFF
TRBJ2-3 | - | - | TRBV5-1 | TGCGCCAGCAGCTTGGACCGTTGGTCGGGAGACCTCCCAGATACGCAGTATTTT | CASSLDRWSGDLPDTQYF
TRBJ1-1 | - | - | TRBV2 | TGTGCCAGCGAACAGGAGTTGAACACTGAAGCTTTCTTT | CASEQELNTEAFF
TRBJ1-1 | TRBD1 | - | TRBV29-1 | TGCAGCGTTGTTAACAGGGGCGGAAAGAGGTGGCAGGGGGACACTGAAGCTTTCTTT | CSVVNRGGKRWQGDTEAFF
TRBJ1-2 | - | - | TRBV5-1 | TGCGCCAGCAGCTTCACAGGGTACGGCTACACCTTC | CASSFTGYGYTF